This T cell receptor (beta chain) was sequenced for a study of T cells in localized non-small cell lung cancer. Sequencing used immunoSEQ multiplex PCR; TCRdb keeps in-frame clones, though not all of them. The sample consists of 12,000 to 15,000 clones, about 92% of them appearing once. General study results and limits: Sequencing was restricted to one tumor region; therefore, heterogeneity remains possible. It was uninvolved adjacent lung that showed the highest T cell clonality, exceeding tumor. There was an association of higher blood T cell density with longer overall survival. A median of 57 of the top 100 tumor clones appeared in adjacent lung, which was paired and uninvolved.

As regards this clone: Its antigen is still unknown.

Germline lookup yields CDR1 MNHNS and CDR2 SASEGT. The CDR3 consists of 14 residues. With 9 bases clipped from V and 8 bases from J, the junction kept 10 bases outside the gene matches. The source was peripheral blood mononuclear cells, collected before any cancer treatment. The chain combines TRBV6-1 with TRBJ2-1; 10 nucleotides line up with TRBD2. The origin of this receptor is a man between 40 and 70 years old with stage III lung adenocarcinoma. The CDR3 bases are TGTGCCAGTATAGCGGGAGGCCTGGGGGATGAGCAGTTCTTC. Translation gives CASIAGGLGDEQFF.